The 22 T cell receptor beta chains given below trace back to one sample, sequenced in a study of blood T cell repertoires in COVID-19. TCRdb's table, derived via immunoSEQ multiplex PCR, lists solely in-frame clones and lacks some. Of about 200,000 clones listed, nearly 90% were seen once; the top ten hold 6.2%. Input material: peripheral blood. The receptors originated from a woman in her thirties or forties who had recovered from COVID-19.

The chain links TRBV27 to TRBJ2-1, with 9 bases identical to TRBD1. V was pared by 5 bases and J by 8 bases, with 7 bases of the junction left unmatched. Germline V gives CDR1 MNHEY, CDR2 SMNVEV (reference sequence). This CDR3 has 14 residues. CDR3 DNA: TGTGCCAGCAGTAGGACAGGGGTCTCGGATGAGCAGTTCTTC. Amino acids: CASSRTGVSDEQFF.

The chain is built from TRBV30 and TRBJ2-3; TRBD1 agrees at 8 bases. CDR3 length: 12 residues. The V gene's germline CDR1 is GTSNPN and CDR2 SVGIG (reference sequence). V trimming: 4 bases; J trimming: 4 bases; junction bases outside the gene matches: 1. Here the CDR3 DNA reads TGTGCCTGGAACAGGGGGGCAGATACGCAGTATTTT. This sequence encodes CAWNRGADTQYF.

The chain recombines TRBV24-1 with TRBJ2-1; D is possibly TRBD2 (6 bases). The CDR3 is 14 amino acids. The V end was cut by 5 bases, the J end by 9 bases, with 16 bases between. The V gene's germline CDR1 is KGHDR and CDR2 SFDVKD. The DNA of the CDR3 is TGTGCCACCAGTGTGGCGGGACGGGACGGTGAGCAGTTCTTC. It codes for CATSVAGRDGEQFF.

This clone showed up just once. The V gene is TRBV27, the J gene TRBJ2-1; the match to TRBD2 covers 7 bases. CDR3 length equals 14 residues. Germline CDR1 and CDR2: MNHEY and SMNVEV (reference sequence). Losses at the gene ends were 3 bases for V and 9 bases for J; bases not matched to a gene: 8. The CDR3 sequence is CASSFRAGIGEQFF. The CDR3 DNA sequence: TGTGCCAGCAGTTTCAGAGCGGGGATCGGTGAGCAGTTCTTC.

In its sample, this clone was seen once. The rearrangement joins TRBV19 to TRBJ1-2; D might be TRBD1 (6 bases). V was shortened by 2 bases and J by 8 bases, with 18 bases between the two germline ends. Germline V gene sequence: CDR1 LNHDA, CDR2 SQIVND (reference sequence). There are 15 residues in the CDR3. CDR3 sequence reads: CASSIQTGDIMGYTF. The CDR3 DNA reads as TGTGCCAGTAGTATACAGACAGGTGATATTATGGGCTACACCTTC.

This chain uses TRBV11-3 with TRBJ1-1; 9 nucleotides agree with TRBD1. The ends lost 4 bases at V and 4 bases at J; junction bases unmatched: 1. There are 13 residues in the CDR3. Per germline, CDR1 SGHNT and CDR2 YENEEA. CDR3 sequence: CASSSQGATEAFF. The CDR3 coding sequence is TGTGCCAGCAGCTCACAGGGGGCCACTGAAGCTTTCTTT.

V and J are TRBV28 and TRBJ2-3, with D maybe TRBD2 (5 bases). The CDR3 consists of 14 residues. Germline CDR1 is MDHEN and CDR2 is SYDVKM. The V and J ends lost 3 bases and 1 base respectively, with 8 bases between them. CDR3 DNA sequence: TGTGCCAGCAGTTTCAATAGCGGCACAGATACGCAGTATTTT. Protein sequence: CASSFNSGTDTQYF.

This chain connects TRBV3-1 (or the pseudogene TRBV3-2) to TRBJ2-1, with 10 positions matching TRBD2. CDR1 is LGHDT, CDR2 YNNKEL, per germline (reference sequence). Germline trimming cut 1 base from V and 4 bases from J; bases unmatched to any gene: 1. There are 15 residues in the CDR3. CDR3 protein: CASSQVAGGYNEQFF. The CDR3 nucleotides read TGTGCCAGCAGCCAAGTAGCGGGAGGATACAATGAGCAGTTCTTC.

The V and J genes are TRBV28 and TRBJ2-7; possible D gene TRBD1, 5 bases. V lost 5 bases, J lost 4 bases, and 18 bases lay in between. This CDR3 is 15 amino acids long. Germline V gene lookup returns CDR1 MDHEN and CDR2 SYDVKM. The CDR3, as DNA: TGTGCCAGCAGTCCCCGCGTCCAGGGCCGGTACGAGCAGTACTTC. Translating gives CASSPRVQGRYEQYF.

The chain employs TRBV11-2 and TRBJ2-3; 8 bases fit TRBD2. From germline, CDR1 is SGHAT and CDR2 FQNNGV. CDR3 length equals 16 residues. The J segment lost 4 bases and the V segment lost 3 bases, leaving 9 bases of the junction unmatched. In DNA form, the CDR3 reads TGTGCCAGCAGCTTTATAAGCGGGAGTCTAGCAGATACGCAGTATTTT. Its translation: CASSFISGSLADTQYF. The variable domain in full, with the rest retrieved from reference TRBV11-2 and TRBJ2-3, is EAGVAQSPRYKIIEKRQSVAFWCNPISGHATLYWYQQILGQGPKLLIQFQNNGVVDDSQLPKDRFSAERLKGVDSTLKIQPAKLEDSAVYLCASSFISGSLADTQYFGPGTRLTVL.

The CDR3 region has the DNA TGTGCCAGCAGTTACTCAGGCAGGGGTCAGGAGACCCAGTACTTC. It yields the protein CASSYSGRGQETQYF. This chain links TRBV6-2 or TRBV6-3 with TRBJ2-5; D perhaps matches TRBD1 (6 bases). Germline assignment: CDR1 MNHEY and CDR2 SVGEGT. This CDR3 is 15 amino acids long. With 0 bases removed from V and 5 bases from J, the gap between germline ends came to 13 bases.

V and J are TRBV19 and TRBJ2-2, with a weak D call TRBD2 (5 bases). Germline CDR1 reads LNHDA; CDR2 reads SQIVND (reference sequence). The length of the CDR3 is 15 residues. The V end was cut by 5 bases, the J end by 5 bases, with 15 bases between. The CDR3: CASSSGSVRTGELFF. CDR3 sequence (DNA): TGTGCCAGTAGTTCGGGGTCGGTTCGGACCGGGGAGCTGTTTTTT.

The chain has TRBV30 and TRBJ1-1, with a weak D call TRBD1 (5 bases). Germline assignment: CDR1 GTSNPN and CDR2 SVGIG (reference sequence). V lost 0 bases to trimming and J lost 0 bases, with 8 bases between them. The CDR3 loop spans 14 amino acids. CDR3 loop: CAWSVQGVNTEAFF. CDR3 coding DNA: TGTGCCTGGAGTGTACAAGGGGTGAACACTGAAGCTTTCTTT.

This rearrangement joins TRBV11-2 to TRBJ2-3, with D possibly matching TRBD2 (5 bases). CDR1 is SGHAT, CDR2 FQNNGV, per germline. The CDR3 has 16 amino acids. V shed 4 bases and J shed 0 bases, with 14 bases lying between them. CDR3 protein: CASSSRTWSSTDTQYF. DNA of the CDR3: TGTGCCAGCAGCTCCAGGACTTGGTCTAGCACAGATACGCAGTATTTT.

The CDR3 region is CSDRRLSYEQYF. DNA of the CDR3: TGCAGCGACAGGCGACTCTCCTACGAGCAGTACTTC. The chain joins TRBV29-1 to TRBJ2-7; maybe TRBD1 (5 bases). The CDR3 runs 12 residues. CDR1 is SQVTM and CDR2 is ANQGSEA in the germline V gene. V was pared by 7 bases and J by 0 bases, with 10 bases between.

The chain joins TRBV6-6 to TRBJ2-7; no firm D call. The germline V and J ends were trimmed by 0 bases and 4 bases, with 4 bases remaining between them. The germline V gene encodes CDR1 MNHNY and CDR2 SVGAGI (reference sequence). The CDR3 is 12 residues long. The CDR3 sequence: CASSYSSYEQYF. The CDR3 DNA reads as TGTGCCAGCAGTTACTCTTCGTACGAGCAGTACTTC.

With respect to this clone: Other DNA sequences within the sample encode an identical CDR3. This chain uses TRBV9 with TRBJ1-6; D is possibly TRBD1 (6 bases). The CDR3 covers 14 residues. Germline V lookup: CDR1 SGDLS, CDR2 YYNGEE. Between the trimmed V and J ends, which lost 3 bases and 6 bases, there was a span of 10 bases. The CDR3 nucleotides read TGTGCCAGCAGCGCCGAGGGGGTTAATTCACCCCTCCACTTT. This translates into CASSAEGVNSPLHF.

The chain is built from TRBV27 and TRBJ2-1, with 8 bases identical to TRBD1. The trim removed 1 base at V and 6 bases at J, leaving 5 bases unmatched. CDR1 and CDR2 (germline): MNHEY, SMNVEV (reference sequence). The CDR3 has 15 amino acids. The CDR3 loop is CASSLLDRAPNEQFF. The CDR3 DNA reads TGTGCCAGCAGTTTATTGGACAGGGCACCCAATGAGCAGTTCTTC.

This chain connects TRBV7-2 to TRBJ2-3; TRBD2 aligns across 12 bases. This CDR3 is built from 15 residues. Germline assignment: CDR1 SGHTA and CDR2 FQGNSA. The J segment lost 3 bases and the V segment lost 4 bases, leaving 2 bases of the junction unmatched. The CDR3 loop reads CASSWTSGITDTQYF. The CDR3 coding sequence is TGTGCCAGCAGCTGGACTAGCGGGATTACAGATACGCAGTATTTT. The entire variable domain, with the rest obtained from reference TRBV7-2 and TRBJ2-3, is as follows: GAGVSQSPSNKVTEKGKDVELRCDPISGHTALYWYRQSLGQGLEFLIYFQGNSAPDKSGLPSDRFSAERTGGSVSTLTIQRTQQEDSAVYLCASSWTSGITDTQYFGPGTRLTVL.

This clone was detected only once. V usage is TRBV11-2 and J usage is TRBJ2-7; unclear D gene. The CDR3 is 12 amino acids. Trimming shortened V by 1 base and J by 2 bases, and 3 bases separated the two germline ends. CDR1 and CDR2 from the germline V gene are SGHAT and FQNNGV. The CDR3 DNA reads as TGTGCCAGCAGCTTAGTAACCTACGAGCAGTACTTC. It codes for CASSLVTYEQYF.

The chain couples TRBV6-1 to TRBJ2-4, with D tentatively TRBD1 (5 bases). This CDR3 has 19 amino acids. The germline V gene has CDR1 MNHNS and CDR2 SASEGT. V dropped 1 base and J dropped 0 bases, with 19 bases sitting between them. This CDR3 reads CASSEDQGGHLLAKNIQYF. The CDR3 bases are TGTGCCAGCAGTGAAGATCAGGGTGGGCACCTCTTAGCCAAAAACATTCAGTACTTC.

This clone was found once. This chain uses TRBV28 with TRBJ1-1, with D unresolved. Trimming stripped 6 bases from V and 3 bases from J, with 20 bases between. Germline V gene data show CDR1 as MDHEN and CDR2 as SYDVKM. The CDR3 loop spans 16 amino acids. The CDR3 protein is CASRSPTPTLDTEAFF. In DNA form, the CDR3 reads TGTGCCAGCAGATCCCCTACGCCTACCTTGGACACTGAAGCTTTCTTT.